The 22 T cell receptor beta chains below all came from one sample that was sequenced in a study of shared clonotypes between healthy human individuals. The table came from immunoSEQ multiplex PCR; TCRdb's copy has only in-frame clones and leaves some out. Here the sample spans 1.4 million to 1.5 million clones, roughly 96% being singletons. Material: naive CD4+ T cells sorted from blood. As to subset: CD45RA+ positively selected. The receptors come from a man between 25 and 39 years old in good health.

The chain couples TRBV5-1 to TRBJ2-3; 8 nucleotides align to TRBD1. Unmatched junction bases numbered 5, after V lost 2 bases and J lost 9 bases. There are 13 residues in the CDR3. Germline assignment: CDR1 SGHRS and CDR2 YFSETQ. This CDR3 is CASSLLQGDTQYF. The CDR3 DNA sequence: TGCGCCAGCAGCTTATTACAGGGGGACACGCAGTATTTT.

This rearrangement joins TRBV9 to TRBJ2-7, with 11 positions matching TRBD1. The CDR3 contains 15 residues. The V segment lost 3 bases and the J segment 2 bases; nucleotides outside the gene matches: 4. Germline V gene lookup returns CDR1 SGDLS and CDR2 YYNGEE. CDR3 DNA: TGTGCCAGCAGCGAAGGGACAGGGGGACCCTACGAGCAGTACTTC. Protein sequence: CASSEGTGGPYEQYF.

The rearrangement uses TRBV28 and TRBJ2-7, with a weak D call TRBD2 (5 bases). The CDR3 has 15 amino acids. Per germline, CDR1 MDHEN and CDR2 SYDVKM. With 3 bases removed from V and 1 base from J, the gap between germline ends came to 13 bases. The CDR3 bases are TGTGCCAGCAGTTTGATTAGCGTTCTTTCCTACGAGCAGTACTTC. Translated: CASSLISVLSYEQYF.

This chain connects TRBV5-4 to TRBJ1-1; D unresolved. The CDR3 length is 15 residues. V was cut by 0 bases and J by 3 bases, with 12 bases left in between. Per germline, CDR1 SGHNT and CDR2 YYREEE (reference sequence). The CDR3 region is CASSLATWRDTEAFF. The CDR3 region has the DNA TGTGCCAGCAGCTTGGCGACTTGGAGGGACACTGAAGCTTTCTTT.

V and J are TRBV19 and TRBJ2-5, with D perhaps matching TRBD1 or TRBD2 (6 bases each). V was pared by 6 bases and J by 1 base, with 12 bases between. The CDR3 consists of 14 residues. Germline V gene sequence: CDR1 LNHDA, CDR2 SQIVND (reference sequence). CDR3 DNA: TGTGCCAGTAGCTCGGGGGCGGCCCAAGAGACCCAGTACTTC. This translates into CASSSGAAQETQYF.

The chain couples TRBV11-2 to TRBJ1-4; tentatively, D is TRBD1 (5 bases). The CDR3 is 15 amino acids. In germline, CDR1 is SGHAT, CDR2 FQNNGV. Trimming removed 0 bases from V and 8 bases from J, with 13 bases in between. Here the CDR3 DNA reads TGTGCCAGCAGCTTAGACCCAGGGTTTTCGGAAAAACTGTTTTTT. This sequence encodes CASSLDPGFSEKLFF.

The gene calls are TRBV5-1 and TRBJ1-3; the D gene is possibly TRBD1 (6 bases). Per germline, CDR1 SGHRS and CDR2 YFSETQ. The length of the CDR3 is 15 residues. V lost 7 bases and J 2 bases, leaving 16 bases between the germline ends. The CDR3 region has the DNA TGCGCCAGCCGAGAACAGGGTCTTACTGGAAACACCATATATTTT. Translated, it gives CASREQGLTGNTIYF.

This chain connects TRBV9 to TRBJ1-3, with D uncertain. Trimming stripped 4 bases from V and 4 bases from J, with 24 bases between. Germline assignment: CDR1 SGDLS and CDR2 YYNGEE. CDR3 size: 18 residues. The CDR3 DNA is TGTGCCAGCAGCCCCCGGATAGATGGGGAGGTAGGCGGAAACACCATATATTTT. Encoded protein: CASSPRIDGEVGGNTIYF.

With respect to this clone: Germline is not matched at one junction end, which may reflect a read error. The chain couples TRBV30 to TRBJ2-7; D not resolved. CDR3 size: 10 residues. CDR1 GTSNPN and CDR2 SVGIG come from the germline V gene (reference sequence). CDR3 bases: TGTGCCTGGAGTTCAACGGGCCTCCACTTC. Its translation: CAWSSTGLHF.

The chain is built from TRBV18 and TRBJ2-2; the D gene is possibly TRBD1 (5 bases). Germline-derived CDR1 and CDR2 are KGHSH and LQKENI. There are 14 residues in the CDR3. Trimming left V 4 bases short and J 12 bases short, with 18 bases between. The CDR3 bases are TGTGCCAGCTCACAAGCCTCGACAGCAACAAAGCTGTTTTTT. Translated, it gives CASSQASTATKLFF.

This clone was seen a single time. A much larger clone is a single base away; this may be a read error. The V call is TRBV5-6, the J call TRBJ2-2, with D possibly matching TRBD2 (6 bases). The germline V gene encodes CDR1 SGHDT and CDR2 YYEEEE. There are 15 residues in the CDR3. With 2 bases removed from V and 1 base from J, the gap between germline ends came to 9 bases. Written as DNA, the CDR3 is TGTGCCAGCAGCTTAACGGGGGTGAACACCGGGGAGCTGTTTTTT. This gives the protein CASSLTGVNTGELFF.

The CDR3 protein is CALNPVGTLNEKLFF. CDR3 in DNA: TGTGCCCTTAATCCAGTCGGGACACTTAATGAAAAACTGTTTTTT. The J gene is TRBJ1-4, the V gene TRBV7-9; possibly TRBD1 for D (6 bases). The CDR3 consists of 15 residues. V lost 11 bases and J 4 bases, leaving 20 bases between the germline ends. Germline CDR1 SEHNR, CDR2 FQNEAQ (reference sequence).

This sequence joins TRBV29-1 and TRBJ2-1, with 14 bases identical to TRBD2. This CDR3 is 14 amino acids long. The V gene's germline CDR1 is SQVTM and CDR2 ANQGSEA. V gave up 7 bases and J gave up 9 bases; unmatched junction bases: 8. Here the CDR3 reads CSAPGLAGGTEQFF. The CDR3 region has the DNA TGCAGCGCCCCCGGACTAGCGGGAGGCACTGAGCAGTTCTTC.

V gene TRBV7-2 combines with J gene TRBJ1-5, with D perhaps matching TRBD1 (5 bases). Trimming took off 1 base at V and 4 bases at J, with 8 bases between the two ends. Germline lookup yields CDR1 SGHTA and CDR2 FQGNSA. The CDR3 extends over 14 amino acids. CDR3 protein: CASSLGAGNQPQHF. The CDR3 region has the DNA TGTGCCAGCAGCTTAGGGGCAGGGAATCAGCCCCAGCATTTT.

This chain links TRBV19 with TRBJ2-1; 11 bases are shared with TRBD2. This CDR3 region has 21 residues. CDR1 is LNHDA and CDR2 is SQIVND in the germline V gene (reference sequence). Trimming at V came to 2 bases and at J to 7 bases, leaving 22 bases not matched to a gene. DNA of the CDR3: TGTGCCAGTAGTATATCCGACGGTACTAGCGGGAGAAGGGGACTGAGGAATGAGCAGTTCTTC. Translated, it gives CASSISDGTSGRRGLRNEQFF.

With regard to this clone: Mismatch with germline at one junction end may stem from a read error. The rearrangement uses TRBV7-9 and TRBJ2-7; D gene ambiguous. Germline V lookup: CDR1 SEHNR, CDR2 FQNEAQ (reference sequence). This CDR3 has 12 amino acids. CDR3 nucleotides: TGTGCCAGCAGCTCACCGACCATATACTTAAACTTC. This gives the protein CASSSPTIYLNF.

J is TRBJ2-1 and V is TRBV2; 9 bases map to TRBD2. V dropped 4 bases and J dropped 7; count of bases not matched to a gene: 5. Germline assignment: CDR1 SNHLY and CDR2 FYNNEI. The CDR3 covers 14 residues. CDR3 nucleotides: TGTGCCAGCAGTGGGGCGGGAGGGTCAAATGAGCAGTTCTTC. Protein product: CASSGAGGSNEQFF.

The chain joins TRBV28 to TRBJ2-3; weak D call: TRBD2 (7 bases). CDR1 is MDHEN and CDR2 is SYDVKM in the germline V gene. V shed 6 bases and J shed 4 bases, with 11 bases lying between them. This CDR3 comprises 13 residues. The CDR3 here is CASREGGADTQYF. CDR3 sequence (DNA): TGTGCCAGCAGAGAGGGGGGGGCAGATACGCAGTATTTT.

This chain connects TRBV7-2 to TRBJ2-2; TRBD1 aligns across 7 bases. The CDR3 covers 18 residues. Germline CDR1 and CDR2: SGHTA and FQGNSA. Trimming at V came to 2 bases and at J to 0 bases, leaving 9 bases not matched to a gene. The chain's CDR3 is CASSLLNRGTANTGELFF. CDR3 coding DNA: TGTGCCAGCAGCTTACTAAACAGGGGTACCGCGAACACCGGGGAGCTGTTTTTT.

J is TRBJ2-6 and V is TRBV13, with 8 bases aligning to TRBD1. Germline lookup yields CDR1 PRHDT and CDR2 FYEKMQ (reference sequence). Trimming took 5 bases from V and 0 from J; bases not matched to a gene: 9. The CDR3 covers 18 residues. CDR3 sequence reads: CASSPRAGGVSGANVLTF. In nucleotides, the CDR3 is TGTGCCAGCAGCCCCAGGGCAGGGGGCGTCTCTGGGGCCAACGTCCTGACTTTC.

CDR3 residues: CASSYRAGAGTDTQYF. CDR3 in DNA: TGTGCCAGCAGTTACCGAGCGGGAGCGGGGACAGATACGCAGTATTTT. This chain links TRBV6-5 with TRBJ2-3, with 8 bases matching TRBD2. The CDR3 runs to 16 residues. Germline-derived CDR1 and CDR2 are MNHEY and SVGAGI. The ends lost 2 bases at V and 3 bases at J; junction bases unmatched: 7.

V is TRBV28 and J is TRBJ1-1; perhaps TRBD1 as D (5 bases). The germline gives CDR1 MDHEN, CDR2 SYDVKM. Deletions cut 3 bases from V and 1 base from J, with 12 bases between. The CDR3 spans 15 residues. The CDR3 DNA reads as TGTGCCAGCAGTTTTAAGGGGTTGAGGAACACTGAAGCTTTCTTT. Protein: CASSFKGLRNTEAFF.